One sample yielded the 3 T cell receptor beta chains listed below, sequenced in a study of identical twins (TCRdb year 2016). The library came from 5' RACE. Data came from an Illumina HiSeq 2000. TCRdb applied fastp at Q25 and MiXCR to the public reads, then kept only in-frame beta chains. Rows merge per CDR3 protein into single entries with the most common DNA and genes. Recorded for this sample are approximately 230,000 distinct CDR3 sequences; under 8.5% of them occurred a single time. The top ten clones comprise roughly 15% of the sample. These records were also assigned to another study, of T cells expressing NK-cell markers.

What was sequenced was CD8+ T cells sorted from blood. Receptors originate from a woman under 30 in good health.

This clonotype has a count of ten or more. This rearrangement joins TRBV11-2 to TRBJ2-1, with 8 bases matching TRBD1. The length of the CDR3 is 16 residues. Germline V gives CDR1 SGHAT, CDR2 FQNNGV. J was trimmed by 8 bases and V by 1 base; bases with no gene match: 10. CDR3 sequence reads: CASSLAKTIQGDEQFF. The CDR3 DNA reads TGTGCCAGCAGCTTAGCTAAGACCATACAGGGGGATGAGCAGTTCTTC.

This clonotype was counted a few times. The chain uses TRBV20-1 and TRBJ1-1; tentatively, D is TRBD1 (6 bases). Trimming stripped 6 bases from V and 3 bases from J, with 14 bases between. CDR1 and CDR2 (germline): DFQATT, SNEGSKA (reference sequence). The CDR3 has 13 amino acids. CDR3 loop: CSAPQGGYTEAFF. CDR3 in DNA: TGCAGTGCACCACAAGGGGGGTACACTGAAGCTTTCTTT.

This clonotype was observed a few times. The chain recombines TRBV27 with TRBJ2-7; TRBD1 matches at 12 bases. With V trimmed by 1 base and J by 7 bases, 8 bases remained unmatched. CDR1 is MNHEY and CDR2 is SMNVEV in the germline V gene (reference sequence). The length of the CDR3 is 16 residues. The CDR3 reads CASSLLAGQGADEQYF. The CDR3 bases are TGTGCCAGCAGTTTATTGGCGGGACAGGGGGCAGATGAGCAGTACTTC.